Shown below are 32 T cell receptor beta chains from a single sample sequenced in a study of radiation and T cells in renal cell carcinoma. Described time point: blood 2 weeks post-SBRT. Treatment indicated: 15 Gy SBRT to primary tumor, nephrectomy 4 weeks later. TCRdb's copy holds only in-frame clones and misses some; the assay was immunoSEQ multiplex PCR. The sample contains 120,000 or so clones, 88% of which appear only once. This sample comprised blood, obtained from a patient whose treatment included radiotherapy and nephrectomy. The receptors were sampled from a woman aged 70-85 years with renal cell carcinoma.

V is TRBV14 and J is TRBJ2-3; D not certain. The ends were cut back, 1 base at V and 2 bases at J, with 7 bases in the middle. This CDR3 spans 14 amino acids. The germline CDR1 and CDR2 sequences are SGHDN and FVKESK. The CDR3 sequence is CASSQGIYTDTQYF. CDR3 in DNA: TGTGCCAGCAGCCAAGGTATTTACACAGATACGCAGTATTTT.

The gene calls are TRBV12-5 and TRBJ1-1; 12 bases are shared with TRBD1. Germline V gene data show CDR1 as LGHNT and CDR2 as FRNRAP. The CDR3 covers 16 residues. After removal of 1 base from V and 5 bases from J, the junction contained 5 bases not matched to a gene. The CDR3 region is CASGLGDRGRRTEAFF. CDR3 DNA: TGTGCTAGTGGTTTGGGGGACAGGGGGCGCCGTACTGAAGCTTTCTTT.

The CDR3 sequence: CASSSALTNYGYTF. The CDR3 DNA sequence: TGTGCCAGCAGTTCTGCGTTAACTAACTATGGCTACACCTTC. The J gene is TRBJ1-2, the V gene TRBV28; unclear D gene. The CDR3 totals 14 residues. Looked up from germline, CDR1 is MDHEN and CDR2 is SYDVKM. Trimming pared 4 bases from V and 0 bases from J, leaving 9 bases between.

The chain couples TRBV11-3 to TRBJ2-3; D gene unclear. Germline V gene lookup returns CDR1 SGHNT and CDR2 YENEEA. V lost 5 bases to trimming and J lost 0 bases, with 9 bases between them. This CDR3 comprises 14 residues. The CDR3 nucleotides read TGTGCCAGCAGCAGGGCGCAGAGCACAGATACGCAGTATTTT. This translates into CASSRAQSTDTQYF.

V usage is TRBV27 and J usage is TRBJ2-7; 8 positions agree with TRBD1. J was trimmed by 5 bases and V by 2 bases; bases with no gene match: 11. The CDR3 extends over 16 amino acids. Germline V gene lookup returns CDR1 MNHEY and CDR2 SMNVEV (reference sequence). The CDR3 spells CASSLIPRTGTNEQYF. The CDR3 nucleotides are TGTGCCAGCAGTTTAATCCCCCGGACAGGGACGAACGAGCAGTACTTC.

The chain uses TRBV7-2 and TRBJ2-5; D may correspond to TRBD1 or TRBD2 (5 bases each). The CDR3 is 16 amino acids. Germline V gives CDR1 SGHTA, CDR2 FQGNSA. V was cut by 4 bases and J by 6 bases, with 21 bases left in between. The CDR3, as DNA: TGTGCCAGCAGCTCCCGGGGCTCCGTAACGCCCAAGACCCAGTACTTC. Translation gives CASSSRGSVTPKTQYF.

The chain is built from TRBV5-6 and TRBJ1-5; D call uncertain. The ends were cut back, 4 bases at V and 4 bases at J, with 12 bases in the middle. CDR1 and CDR2 (germline): SGHDT, YYEEEE. CDR3 size: 14 residues. CDR3 in DNA: TGTGCCAGCAGCCACGCGGGCTTTAATCAGCCCCAGCATTTT. This translates into CASSHAGFNQPQHF. Full variable domain (outside the CDR3, taken from reference TRBV5-6 and TRBJ1-5): DAGVTQSPTHLIKTRGQQVTLRCSPKSGHDTVSWYQQALGQGPQFIFQYYEEEERQRGNFPDRFSGHQFPNYSSELNVNALLLGDSALYLCASSHAGFNQPQHFGDGTRLSIL.

The chain couples TRBV5-1 to TRBJ1-6, with TRBD1 matching 9 bases. The length of the CDR3 is 15 residues. Germline CDR1 reads SGHRS; CDR2 reads YFSETQ. V dropped 4 bases and J dropped 10; count of bases not matched to a gene: 9. The CDR3 is CASSIGTGRGSPLHF. The CDR3 region has the DNA TGCGCCAGCAGCATCGGGACAGGGAGGGGATCACCCCTCCACTTT.

The chain combines TRBV14 with TRBJ2-5; D might be TRBD1 or TRBD2, each matching 5 bases. Per germline, CDR1 SGHDN and CDR2 FVKESK. This CDR3 is 16 amino acids long. V was shortened by 0 bases and J by 5 bases, with 16 bases between the two germline ends. The chain's CDR3 is CASSQDRFAWGETQYF. The CDR3 DNA reads as TGTGCCAGCAGCCAAGATCGCTTCGCTTGGGGGGAGACCCAGTACTTC.

The chain combines TRBV28 with TRBJ1-2, with 8 bases aligning to TRBD1. Per the germline V gene, CDR1 is MDHEN and CDR2 is SYDVKM. CDR3 length equals 13 residues. V lost 2 bases, J lost 9 bases, and 5 bases stayed unmatched. In nucleotides, the CDR3 is TGTGCCAGCAGTTTACAGGGGGCAAGGCGCTACACCTTC. Protein product: CASSLQGARRYTF.

This clone was observed once. The chain has TRBV9 and TRBJ1-1; a weak D match, TRBD1 (5 bases). The V gene's germline CDR1 is SGDLS and CDR2 YYNGEE. The CDR3 sequence is 14 residues long. V gave up 3 bases and J gave up 1 base, with 10 bases separating them. The CDR3 DNA reads as TGTGCCAGCAGCGGAGGGGCTCGGAACACTGAAGCTTTCTTT. As protein: CASSGGARNTEAFF.

Comment on this clone: One end of the junction fails to match germline, which may point to a read error. The rearrangement uses TRBV7-7 and TRBJ2-7; 9 nucleotides line up with TRBD2. The CDR3 totals 13 residues. Germline-derived CDR1 and CDR2 are SSHAT and FNYEAQ (reference sequence). The CDR3 nucleotides are TGTGCTAGCAGCTTGTTAGCGGGGGAGGAGCAGTACTTC. Translation: CASSLLAGEEQYF.

J is TRBJ2-2 and V is TRBV5-8, with unresolved D. V was trimmed by 0 bases and J by 4 bases, leaving 4 bases between them. Germline V gene lookup returns CDR1 SGHTS and CDR2 YDEGEE. The CDR3 is 13 residues long. The CDR3: CASSLGRTGELFF. In DNA, the CDR3 is TGTGCCAGCAGCTTGGGGCGCACCGGGGAGCTGTTTTTT. The complete variable domain, with remaining parts taken from reference TRBV5-8 and TRBJ2-2, reads EAGVTQSPTHLIKTRGQQATLRCSPISGHTSVYWYQQALGLGLQFLLWYDEGEERNRGNFPPRFSGRQFPNYSSELNVNALELEDSALYLCASSLGRTGELFFGEGSRLTVL.

The chain combines TRBV5-1 with TRBJ2-7, with D possibly TRBD2 on 5 matching bases. The CDR3 runs 16 residues. Germline V gene sequence: CDR1 SGHRS, CDR2 YFSETQ. Deletions cut 0 bases from V and 0 bases from J, with 13 bases between. CDR3 region: CASSLAWSSGSYEQYF. CDR3 nucleotide sequence: TGCGCCAGCAGCTTGGCCTGGAGCAGCGGCTCCTACGAGCAGTACTTC. The full variable domain, completed using reference TRBV5-1 and TRBJ2-7, is KAGVTQTPRYLIKTRGQQVTLSCSPISGHRSVSWYQQTPGQGLQFLFEYFSETQRNKGNFPGRFSGRQFSNSRSEMNVSTLELGDSALYLCASSLAWSSGSYEQYFGPGTRLTVT.

V and J are TRBV5-6 and TRBJ1-2; no firm D call. The germline V and J ends were trimmed by 5 bases and 14 bases, with 22 bases remaining between them. CDR3 length equals 13 residues. Per germline, CDR1 SGHDT and CDR2 YYEEEE. For the CDR3, the DNA is TGTGCCAGCAGATTCACGGGGTCTATGGCTAGGACCTTC. Its protein product is CASRFTGSMARTF.

CDR3: CASNKAGGTEAFF. The DNA for the CDR3 is TGTGCCAGTAATAAGGCAGGGGGCACTGAAGCTTTCTTT. V is TRBV6-1 and J is TRBJ1-1, with TRBD1 matching 7 bases. This CDR3 spans 13 amino acids. J lost 4 bases, V lost 9 bases, and 8 bases had no gene match. Germline V gene data show CDR1 as MNHNS and CDR2 as SASEGT.

The CDR3 is CASSFGQGNQPQHF. CDR3 nucleotide sequence: TGTGCCAGCAGTTTTGGTCAGGGCAATCAGCCCCAGCATTTT. The rearrangement joins TRBV27 to TRBJ1-5, with D uncertain. V was clipped by 3 bases and J by 2 bases, with 8 bases between them. Germline V lookup: CDR1 MNHEY, CDR2 SMNVEV (reference sequence). This CDR3 region has 14 residues.

The J gene is TRBJ1-3, the V gene TRBV30; D is ambiguous. The germline V gene encodes CDR1 GTSNPN and CDR2 SVGIG (reference sequence). This CDR3 has 11 residues. V was cut by 3 bases and J by 7 bases, with 7 bases left in between. The CDR3 loop reads CAWRVSNTIYF. The CDR3 nucleotides are TGTGCCTGGAGAGTCTCGAACACCATATATTTT.

The chain couples TRBV2 to TRBJ1-1; 10 nucleotides agree with TRBD1. Unmatched junction bases numbered 5, after V lost 7 bases and J lost 6 bases. The length of the CDR3 is 13 residues. CDR1 SNHLY and CDR2 FYNNEI come from the germline V gene. CDR3: CASTRDRGAEAFF. In nucleotides, the CDR3 is TGTGCCAGCACCCGGGACAGGGGTGCTGAAGCTTTCTTT.

This chain uses TRBV7-9 with TRBJ2-1; no firm D call. CDR3 length equals 14 residues. Germline values: CDR1 SEHNR, CDR2 FQNEAQ (reference sequence). V was shortened by 2 bases and J by 3 bases, with 8 bases between the two germline ends. The DNA for the CDR3 is TGTGCCAGCAGCTTAAGCAGAAACTACAATGAGCAGTTCTTC. This encodes CASSLSRNYNEQFF.

This chain uses TRBV7-9 with TRBJ1-2; weak D call: TRBD1 (5 bases). The germline V and J ends were trimmed by 1 base and 8 bases, with 14 bases remaining between them. Germline CDR1 SEHNR, CDR2 FQNEAQ (reference sequence). This CDR3 is 14 amino acids long. CDR3 amino acids: CASSLVQGTGGYTF. In nucleotides, the CDR3 is TGTGCCAGCAGCTTAGTTCAGGGTACGGGAGGCTACACCTTC.

The chain employs TRBV30 and TRBJ1-1; possibly TRBD1 for D (5 bases). Germline CDR1 and CDR2: GTSNPN and SVGIG (reference sequence). V was shortened by 3 bases and J by 11 bases, with 16 bases between the two germline ends. The CDR3 spans 12 residues. The CDR3 DNA reads as TGTGCCTGGAGGGGCAGGGATTGGGGTGCTTTCTTT. Translated, it gives CAWRGRDWGAFF.

This chain connects TRBV6-6 to TRBJ1-2; D gene ambiguous. The CDR3 has 12 residues. Looked up from germline, CDR1 is MNHNY and CDR2 is SVGAGI (reference sequence). The germline V and J ends were trimmed by 8 bases and 8 bases, with 15 bases remaining between them. The CDR3 DNA follows: TGTGCCAGCCGCCCCGGCCCCTTCGGCTACACCTTC. Translating gives CASRPGPFGYTF.

The chain carries TRBV27 and TRBJ1-6, with a possible D match to TRBD1 (5 bases). V lost 5 bases and J 7 bases, leaving 18 bases between the germline ends. Germline CDR1 MNHEY, CDR2 SMNVEV (reference sequence). The CDR3 is made up of 16 amino acids. This CDR3 reads CASSRTRDLRNSPLHF. The CDR3 coding sequence is TGTGCCAGCAGTAGAACCCGGGACCTAAGAAATTCACCCCTCCACTTT.

This chain's CDR3 is CASSYEGHNEQFF. CDR3 sequence (DNA): TGTGCCAGCAGTTACGAAGGTCACAATGAGCAGTTCTTC. The chain uses TRBV6-5 and TRBJ2-1; D unresolved. The CDR3 contains 13 residues. CDR1 MNHEY and CDR2 SVGAGI come from the germline V gene. V was clipped by 2 bases and J by 5 bases, with 7 bases between them.

V and J are TRBV5-1 and TRBJ1-6, with a tentative D call TRBD1 (6 bases). Looked up from germline, CDR1 is SGHRS and CDR2 is YFSETQ. V was pared by 0 bases and J by 7 bases, with 8 bases between. The CDR3 sequence is 14 residues long. CDR3 nucleotide sequence: TGCGCCAGCAGCTTGGGGGGGCCCAATTCACCCCTCCACTTT. It yields the protein CASSLGGPNSPLHF.

A few counts support this clone. The gene calls are TRBV29-1 and TRBJ1-1; D possibly corresponds to TRBD1 (6 bases). The CDR3 covers 14 residues. V lost 3 bases and J 2 bases, leaving 13 bases between the germline ends. The germline V gene encodes CDR1 SQVTM and CDR2 ANQGSEA. The CDR3: CSVDSRGRNTEAFF. The CDR3 DNA sequence: TGCAGCGTTGATTCCAGGGGACGTAACACTGAAGCTTTCTTT.

This chain joins TRBV10-2 and TRBJ1-1; D perhaps matches TRBD1 (5 bases). CDR1 and CDR2 (germline): WSHSY, SAAADI. This CDR3 spans 11 amino acids. The V and J ends lost 8 bases and 5 bases respectively, with 9 bases between them. CDR3 sequence: CASGGGTEAFF. CDR3 DNA: TGCGCCAGCGGGGGGGGGACTGAAGCTTTCTTT.

The chain employs TRBV29-1 and TRBJ1-1, with D maybe TRBD1 (5 bases). This CDR3 is built from 13 residues. CDR1 is SQVTM, CDR2 ANQGSEA, per germline. V was trimmed by 7 bases and J by 0 bases, leaving 12 bases between them. As DNA, the CDR3 is TGCAGCGCAAGGGGACGGATGAACACTGAAGCTTTCTTT. This gives the protein CSARGRMNTEAFF.

This clone was seen once. The V call is TRBV5-1, the J call TRBJ2-7, with unresolved D. V lost 1 base and J lost 3, with 11 bases in between. CDR3 size: 14 residues. Germline V gene lookup returns CDR1 SGHRS and CDR2 YFSETQ. CDR3 DNA: TGCGCCAGCAGCTTGACAGTGGGGAACTACGAGCAGTACTTC. It specifies CASSLTVGNYEQYF. Based on the CDR3 plus reference TRBV5-1 and TRBJ2-7, the full variable domain is KAGVTQTPRYLIKTRGQQVTLSCSPISGHRSVSWYQQTPGQGLQFLFEYFSETQRNKGNFPGRFSGRQFSNSRSEMNVSTLELGDSALYLCASSLTVGNYEQYFGPGTRLTVT.

V and J are TRBV7-9 and TRBJ2-3; D tentatively reads TRBD1 or TRBD2 (5 bases each). CDR1 is SEHNR, CDR2 FQNEAQ, per germline (reference sequence). The ends were cut back, 6 bases at V and 2 bases at J, with 18 bases in the middle. This CDR3 has 16 amino acids. Here the CDR3 reads CASSPPPGRNTDTQYF. The CDR3 DNA reads as TGTGCCAGCAGTCCACCCCCGGGACGTAACACAGATACGCAGTATTTT.

V and J are TRBV6-6 and TRBJ1-5, with 11 bases identical to TRBD1. The germline CDR1 and CDR2 sequences are MNHNY and SVGAGI (reference sequence). Trimming at V came to 4 bases and at J to 6 bases, leaving 5 bases not matched to a gene. The CDR3 has 15 residues. The CDR3 DNA reads as TGTGCCAGCAGTTCCGGACAGGGGGCGATTCAGCCCCAGCATTTT. Translated, it gives CASSSGQGAIQPQHF.